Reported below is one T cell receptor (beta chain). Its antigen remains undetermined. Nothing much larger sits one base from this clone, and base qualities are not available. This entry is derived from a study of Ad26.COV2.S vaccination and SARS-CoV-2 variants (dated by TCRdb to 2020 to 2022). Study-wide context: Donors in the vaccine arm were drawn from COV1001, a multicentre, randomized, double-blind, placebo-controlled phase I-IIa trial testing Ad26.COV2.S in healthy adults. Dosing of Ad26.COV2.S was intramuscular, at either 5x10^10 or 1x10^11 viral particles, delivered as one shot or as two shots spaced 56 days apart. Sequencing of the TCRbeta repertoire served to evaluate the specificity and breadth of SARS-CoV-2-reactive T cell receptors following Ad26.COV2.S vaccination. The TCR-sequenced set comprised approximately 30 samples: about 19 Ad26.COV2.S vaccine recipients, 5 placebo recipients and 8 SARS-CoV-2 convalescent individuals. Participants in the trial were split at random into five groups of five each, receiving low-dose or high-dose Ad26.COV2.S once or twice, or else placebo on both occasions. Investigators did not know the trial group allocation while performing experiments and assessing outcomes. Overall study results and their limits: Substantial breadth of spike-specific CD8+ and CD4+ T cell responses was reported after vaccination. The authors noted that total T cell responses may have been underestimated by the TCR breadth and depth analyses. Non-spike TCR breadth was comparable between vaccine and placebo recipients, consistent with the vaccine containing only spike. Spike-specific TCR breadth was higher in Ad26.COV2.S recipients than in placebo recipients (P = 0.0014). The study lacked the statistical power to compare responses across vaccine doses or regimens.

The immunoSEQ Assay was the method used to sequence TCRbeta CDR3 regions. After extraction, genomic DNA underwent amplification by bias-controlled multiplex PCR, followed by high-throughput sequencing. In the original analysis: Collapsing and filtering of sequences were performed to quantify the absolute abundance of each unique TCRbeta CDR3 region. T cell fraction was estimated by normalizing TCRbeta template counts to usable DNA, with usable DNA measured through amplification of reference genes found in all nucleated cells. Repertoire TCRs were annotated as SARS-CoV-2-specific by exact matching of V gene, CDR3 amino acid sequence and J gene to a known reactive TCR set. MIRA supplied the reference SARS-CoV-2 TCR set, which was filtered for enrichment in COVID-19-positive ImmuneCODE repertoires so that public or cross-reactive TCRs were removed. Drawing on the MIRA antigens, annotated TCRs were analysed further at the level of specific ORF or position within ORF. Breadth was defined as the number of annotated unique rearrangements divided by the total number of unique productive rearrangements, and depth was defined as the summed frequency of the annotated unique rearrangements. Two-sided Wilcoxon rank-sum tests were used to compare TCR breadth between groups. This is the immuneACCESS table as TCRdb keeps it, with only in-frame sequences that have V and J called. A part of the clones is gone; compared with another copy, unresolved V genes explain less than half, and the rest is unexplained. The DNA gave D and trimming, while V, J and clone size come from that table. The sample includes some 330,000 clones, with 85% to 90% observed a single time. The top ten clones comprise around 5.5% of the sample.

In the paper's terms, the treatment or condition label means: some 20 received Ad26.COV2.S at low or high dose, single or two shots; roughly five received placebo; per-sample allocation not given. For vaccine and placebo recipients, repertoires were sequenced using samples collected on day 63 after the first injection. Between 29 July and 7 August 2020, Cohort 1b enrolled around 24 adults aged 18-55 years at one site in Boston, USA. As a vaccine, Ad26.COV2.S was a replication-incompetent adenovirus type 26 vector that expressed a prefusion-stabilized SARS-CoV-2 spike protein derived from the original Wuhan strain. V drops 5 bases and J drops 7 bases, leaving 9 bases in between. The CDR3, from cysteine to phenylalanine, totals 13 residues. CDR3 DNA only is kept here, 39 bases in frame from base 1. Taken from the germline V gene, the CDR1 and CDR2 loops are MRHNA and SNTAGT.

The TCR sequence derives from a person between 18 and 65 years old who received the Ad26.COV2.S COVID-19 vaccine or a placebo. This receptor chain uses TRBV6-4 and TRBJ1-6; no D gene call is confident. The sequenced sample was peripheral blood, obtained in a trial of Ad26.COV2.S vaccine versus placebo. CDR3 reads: CASSPYGNSPLHF. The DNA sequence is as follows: TGTGCCAGCAGTCCTTATGGAAATTCACCCCTCCACTTT.